The 21 T cell receptor beta chains in this list originate from one sample, sequenced in a study of CD8 T cells in ankylosing spondylitis. TCRdb re-called the 5' RACE reads through MiXCR, storing one row per CDR3 protein. The table shows about 130,000 distinct CDR3 sequences, with just under 7.5% occurring only once. The specimen sequenced was blood, either unsorted or a sorted T cell fraction (not recorded which). The receptors were gathered from a female donor with ankylosing spondylitis or in good health (not recorded which).

This clonotype was counted ten times or more. The chain uses TRBV12-3 or TRBV12-4 and TRBJ2-1; TRBD1 matches 7 bases. The V segment lost 3 bases and the J segment 7 bases; nucleotides outside the gene matches: 6. CDR3 length equals 14 residues. The CDR3 DNA is TGTGCCAGCAGTTTCCTCGACAGGGTGAATGAGCAGTTCTTC. Protein product: CASSFLDRVNEQFF.

This clonotype has at least ten counts. The gene calls are TRBV27 and TRBJ1-1; TRBD1 is a possible D gene (5 bases). Trimming took off 7 bases at V and 8 bases at J, with 17 bases between the two ends. Germline assignment: CDR1 MNHEY and CDR2 SMNVEV (reference sequence). The CDR3 spans 13 residues. The CDR3 is CASTASTGEEAFF. The CDR3 DNA reads as TGTGCCAGCACCGCTTCCACAGGAGAAGAAGCTTTCTTT.

This clonotype was counted at least ten times. The chain's CDR3 is CASGDRGKTYEQYF. CDR3 DNA: TGTGCCAGCGGTGACAGGGGCAAAACCTACGAGCAGTACTTC. The rearrangement uses TRBV28 and TRBJ2-7; the match to TRBD1 covers 8 bases. This CDR3 contains 14 residues. Germline values: CDR1 MDHEN, CDR2 SYDVKM. Losses at the gene ends were 8 bases for V and 2 bases for J; bases not matched to a gene: 8.

Many counts were recorded for this clonotype. The chain recombines TRBV5-1 with TRBJ2-1, with 7 bases aligning to TRBD2. The CDR3 totals 16 residues. The germline gives CDR1 SGHRS, CDR2 YFSETQ. Germline trimming cut 0 bases from V and 7 bases from J; bases unmatched to any gene: 10. CDR3 residues: CASSLATLGGGNEQFF. In nucleotides, the CDR3 is TGCGCCAGCAGCTTGGCCACTTTGGGGGGGGGAAATGAGCAGTTCTTC.

This clonotype appeared many times. The chain joins TRBV7-2 to TRBJ2-5; D is undetermined. This CDR3 spans 12 amino acids. V gave up 1 base and J gave up 4 bases, with 4 bases separating them. Germline V gene data show CDR1 as SGHTA and CDR2 as FQGNSA. The CDR3 loop reads CASSLGSETQYF. In nucleotides, the CDR3 is TGTGCCAGCAGCTTAGGATCAGAGACCCAGTACTTC.

This clonotype was seen repeatedly, ten times or more. The chain recombines TRBV12-3 or TRBV12-4 with TRBJ1-3; D possibly corresponds to TRBD1 (5 bases). The CDR3 is 13 residues long. V lost 3 bases to trimming and J lost 4 bases, with 7 bases between them. The CDR3 is CASSLAGGNTIYF. The CDR3 DNA is TGTGCCAGCAGTTTGGCAGGGGGAAACACCATATATTTT.

This clonotype was found many times. The V and J genes are TRBV7-2 and TRBJ1-5; possibly TRBD1 for D (5 bases). V was pared by 5 bases and J by 3 bases, with 8 bases between. The CDR3 has 13 amino acids. Germline V lookup: CDR1 SGHTA, CDR2 FQGNSA. CDR3 sequence reads: CASSADTNQPQHF. CDR3 DNA sequence: TGTGCCAGCAGCGCGGACACCAATCAGCCCCAGCATTTT.

At least ten counts were recorded for this clonotype. The V gene is TRBV20-1, the J gene TRBJ1-1; no clear D gene. Germline assignment: CDR1 DFQATT and CDR2 SNEGSKA (reference sequence). The CDR3 loop spans 13 amino acids. Trimming took 5 bases from V and 1 from J, leaving 11 bases between them. The CDR3 here is CSAPARRNTEAFF. The CDR3 nucleotides are TGCAGTGCTCCCGCCAGGCGGAACACTGAAGCTTTCTTT.

There are many counts of this clonotype. The chain carries TRBV20-1 and TRBJ1-6, with 7 bases that match TRBD1. The CDR3 length is 13 residues. Germline assignment: CDR1 DFQATT and CDR2 SNEGSKA (reference sequence). V lost 3 bases to trimming and J lost 8 bases; unmatched junction nucleotides: 4. The DNA for the CDR3 is TGCAGTGCTAGCGGGGACAGAGATTCACCCCTCCACTTT. It translates to CSASGDRDSPLHF.

This clonotype appeared many times. The rearrangement uses TRBV20-1 and TRBJ2-7; TRBD1 might be the D (6 bases). Germline CDR1 and CDR2: DFQATT and SNEGSKA (reference sequence). Trimming shortened V by 5 bases and J by 2 bases, and 13 bases separated the two germline ends. There are 13 residues in the CDR3. CDR3 in amino acids: CSAPRDIAYEQYF. Here the CDR3 DNA reads TGCAGTGCTCCCCGGGACATCGCCTACGAGCAGTACTTC.

Only a few counts were recorded for this clonotype. The CDR3 loop reads CASSSRQGEAFF. The CDR3 nucleotides read TGTGCCAGCAGCTCCCGACAGGGGGAAGCTTTCTTT. V is TRBV7-9 and J is TRBJ1-1, with TRBD1 identical over 8 bases. Germline assignment: CDR1 SEHNR and CDR2 FQNEAQ (reference sequence). CDR3 length: 12 residues. V trimming: 4 bases; J trimming: 8 bases; junction bases outside the gene matches: 3. Complete variable domain (other parts from reference TRBV7-9 and TRBJ1-1): DTGVSQNPRHKITKRGQNVTFRCDPISEHNRLYWYRQTLGQGPEFLTYFQNEAQLEKSRLLSDRFSAERPKGSFSTLEIQRTEQGDSAMYLCASSSRQGEAFFGQGTRLTVV.

In this sample, this clonotype turned up a few times. V and J are TRBV18 and TRBJ2-3; D is perhaps TRBD2 (6 bases). Germline-derived CDR1 and CDR2 are KGHSH and LQKENI. This CDR3 has 16 residues. V was pared by 5 bases and J by 7 bases, with 22 bases between. CDR3 loop: CASSTRDGGVKNTQYF. The CDR3 DNA sequence: TGTGCCAGCTCAACCCGGGACGGGGGTGTGAAAAATACGCAGTATTTT.

This clonotype was seen a few times. The J gene is TRBJ1-1, the V gene TRBV3-1; D is ambiguous. Trimming removed 4 bases at V and 3 bases at J, with 9 bases between. From germline, CDR1 is LGHDT and CDR2 YNNKEL (reference sequence). CDR3 length equals 13 residues. This CDR3 reads CASSRQRHTEAFF. The CDR3 nucleotides are TGTGCCAGCAGCCGGCAAAGGCACACTGAAGCTTTCTTT.

The chain has TRBV19 and TRBJ2-1, with 7 bases lining up with TRBD2. Germline V gene data show CDR1 as LNHDA and CDR2 as SQIVND (reference sequence). Trimming cost V 3 bases and J 5 bases; bases outside gene matches: 4. The CDR3 has 14 amino acids. The CDR3 is CASSMPSGDNEQFF. DNA of the CDR3: TGTGCCAGTAGTATGCCTAGCGGCGACAATGAGCAGTTCTTC.

This clonotype was observed many times. The chain couples TRBV4-3 to TRBJ2-3; the match to TRBD2 covers 9 bases. This CDR3 has 16 residues. V lost 5 bases and J lost 2; bases outside the gene matches: 8. Germline CDR1 is LGHNA and CDR2 is YSLEER. CDR3: CASSYSGGISTDTQYF. The CDR3 bases are TGCGCCAGCAGCTACAGCGGGGGGATTTCCACAGATACGCAGTATTTT.

This clonotype has at least ten counts. Here the CDR3 reads CASSVGAEPYEQYF. The CDR3 nucleotides are TGTGCCAGCAGCGTAGGGGCAGAGCCCTACGAGCAGTACTTC. The chain carries TRBV9 and TRBJ2-7, with D hard to call. Trimming cost V 0 bases and J 2 bases, with 9 bases left between them. The CDR3 length is 14 residues. Germline V gene data show CDR1 as SGDLS and CDR2 as YYNGEE.

This clonotype was counted many times. The chain links TRBV5-1 to TRBJ2-7, with unresolved D. The germline CDR1 and CDR2 sequences are SGHRS and YFSETQ. The V end lost 0 bases, the J end lost 1 base, and 8 bases lay between the germline ends. The CDR3 has 14 amino acids. The CDR3 reads CASSLDHPSYEQYF. The CDR3 DNA is TGCGCCAGCAGCTTGGACCACCCGTCCTACGAGCAGTACTTC. The variable domain in full, completed from reference TRBV5-1 and TRBJ2-7, reads KAGVTQTPRYLIKTRGQQVTLSCSPISGHRSVSWYQQTPGQGLQFLFEYFSETQRNKGNFPGRFSGRQFSNSRSEMNVSTLELGDSALYLCASSLDHPSYEQYFGPGTRLTVT.

This clonotype was counted many times. CDR3 sequence (DNA): TGTGCTAGTGGTTTGGTACTAGCGGGGGGTTTGGAGACCCAGTACTTC. This sequence encodes CASGLVLAGGLETQYF. The gene calls are TRBV12-5 and TRBJ2-5, with 12 bases that match TRBD2. Germline-derived CDR1 and CDR2 are LGHNT and FRNRAP. V trimming: 0 bases; J trimming: 5 bases; junction bases outside the gene matches: 4. The CDR3 consists of 16 residues.

This clonotype was counted many times. The chain has TRBV11-2 and TRBJ1-1; D ambiguous. Germline CDR1 reads SGHAT; CDR2 reads FQNNGV. There are 13 residues in the CDR3. Trimming removed 0 bases at V and 10 bases at J, with 12 bases between. As DNA, the CDR3 is TGTGCCAGCAGCTTAGATGGGCCCCACGTAGCTTTCTTT. Amino acids: CASSLDGPHVAFF.

The chain combines TRBV12-3 or TRBV12-4 with TRBJ1-2; 7 bases agree with TRBD1. The CDR3 is 19 residues long. J gave up 4 bases and V 4 bases, and 21 bases lay outside the gene matches. CDR3: CASSSWDSNHPKFSYGYTF. The CDR3 coding sequence is TGTGCCAGCAGTTCCTGGGACAGTAATCACCCCAAGTTTTCCTATGGCTACACCTTC.

This clonotype was picked up many times. V and J are TRBV20-1 and TRBJ1-2, with TRBD1 matching over 12 bases. Trimming took 3 bases from V and 6 from J; bases not matched to a gene: 14. Germline CDR1 is DFQATT and CDR2 is SNEGSKA (reference sequence). This CDR3 is 17 amino acids long. As DNA, the CDR3 is TGCAGTGCTAGTGGGGGGGACAGGGGGCAGGATAGGAATGGCTACACCTTC. Its translation: CSASGGDRGQDRNGYTF.